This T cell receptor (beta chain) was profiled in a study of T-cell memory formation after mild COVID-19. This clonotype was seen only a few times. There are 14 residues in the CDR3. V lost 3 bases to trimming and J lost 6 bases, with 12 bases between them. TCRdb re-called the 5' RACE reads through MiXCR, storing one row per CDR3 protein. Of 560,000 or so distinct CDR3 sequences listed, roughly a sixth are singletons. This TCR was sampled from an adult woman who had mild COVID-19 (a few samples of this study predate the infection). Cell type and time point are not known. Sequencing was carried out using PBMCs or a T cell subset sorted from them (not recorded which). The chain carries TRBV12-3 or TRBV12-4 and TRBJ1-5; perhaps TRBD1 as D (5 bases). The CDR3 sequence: CASSFGGKSQPQHF. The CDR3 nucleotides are TGTGCCAGCAGTTTCGGGGGGAAAAGTCAGCCCCAGCATTTT.